This TCR beta chain emerged from a study of T cells in Graves' hyperthyroidism and ophthalmopathy. Findings and caveats of the study: Stable hyperthyroidism was told apart from ophthalmopathy by a model built on 13 V-J features.

Germline V gene sequence: CDR1 DFQATT, CDR2 SNEGSKA (reference sequence). V lost 6 bases and J lost 0, with 11 bases in between. The length of the CDR3 is 13 residues. This clonotype was seen many times. Its antigen remains unidentified. Each ophthalmopathy patient scored at least 3 on the Clinical Activity Score and at least 4 on NOSPECS grade, with duration under 3 months. Using RNA transcripts as the source, TCR beta CDR3 regions were amplified. The HTBI primer set was used in a first-round RT-PCR of the TCR CDR3. TCRdb fed the multiplex PCR reads into MiXCR, producing one record per CDR3 protein. The sample yields 450,000 to 550,000 distinct CDR3 sequences, around a quarter seen once.

The sequencing sample was made of blood. This receptor was obtained from a woman in her twenties or thirties with Graves' ophthalmopathy. This chain joins TRBV20-1 and TRBJ1-1, with D maybe TRBD1 (6 bases). The CDR3 sequence: CSAERGVNTEAFF. The CDR3 region has the DNA TGCAGTGCCGAAAGGGGGGTGAACACTGAAGCTTTCTTT.